The 10 T cell receptor beta chains listed next were all sequenced from one sample in a study of CD8 T cells in ankylosing spondylitis. TCRdb reprocessed the 5' RACE reads via MiXCR and lists one record per CDR3 protein. The data show 150,000 to 200,000 distinct CDR3 sequences, around a sixth seen once. The sample comprised blood, either unsorted or a sorted T cell fraction (not recorded which). The source is a male donor aged 10 to 35 with ankylosing spondylitis or in good health (not recorded which).

In this sample, this clonotype turned up many times. The chain has TRBV29-1 and TRBJ2-5; 8 bases fit TRBD2. The CDR3 is made up of 16 amino acids. Trimming at V came to 6 bases and at J to 5 bases, leaving 17 bases not matched to a gene. The germline V gene encodes CDR1 SQVTM and CDR2 ANQGSEA. CDR3 coding DNA: TGCAGCGTCTTGATAGCCCGACTAGCGCAAGGGGAGACCCAGTACTTC. Translation gives CSVLIARLAQGETQYF.

This clonotype showed up many times. The gene calls are TRBV5-1 and TRBJ1-1, with D tentatively TRBD1 (5 bases). Germline CDR1 reads SGHRS; CDR2 reads YFSETQ. The CDR3 sequence is 14 residues long. V lost 0 bases and J lost 5, with 11 bases in between. CDR3 sequence reads: CASSLAGEGTEAFF. CDR3 bases: TGCGCCAGCAGCTTGGCGGGGGAGGGGACTGAAGCTTTCTTT.

The sample holds many counts of this clonotype. V is TRBV7-2 and J is TRBJ2-3, with 8 bases matching TRBD2. CDR1 is SGHTA, CDR2 FQGNSA, per germline. J gave up 2 bases and V 3 bases, and 4 bases lay outside the gene matches. This CDR3 region has 15 residues. CDR3 protein: CASSFSGINTDTQYF. The CDR3 bases are TGTGCCAGCAGCTTTAGCGGGATCAACACAGATACGCAGTATTTT.

CDR3 nucleotides: TGCGCCAGCAGCTTGGCCACCCAGTTTACCCTAGTTTCAGGGGCCAACGTCCTGACTTTC. Encoded protein: CASSLATQFTLVSGANVLTF. The genes are TRBV5-1 and TRBJ2-6, with D unclear. Trimming took off 0 bases at V and 4 bases at J, with 23 bases between the two ends. Per germline, CDR1 SGHRS and CDR2 YFSETQ. The CDR3 totals 20 residues.

The chain is built from TRBV20-1 and TRBJ2-5; 13 positions agree with TRBD2. Trimming cost V 6 bases and J 2 bases; bases outside gene matches: 3. This CDR3 is built from 14 residues. Germline V gene sequence: CDR1 DFQATT, CDR2 SNEGSKA (reference sequence). The CDR3 here is CSAGTSGVQETQYF. DNA of the CDR3: TGCAGTGCCGGGACTAGCGGGGTACAAGAGACCCAGTACTTC.

This clonotype was counted at least ten times. The gene calls are TRBV29-1 and TRBJ2-5; 7 positions agree with TRBD2. J lost 5 bases, V lost 7 bases, and 7 bases had no gene match. The CDR3 has 12 residues. CDR1 is SQVTM, CDR2 ANQGSEA, per germline. The CDR3 DNA reads as TGCAGCGCTGGGGAGGGGCCGGAGACCCAGTACTTC. It yields the protein CSAGEGPETQYF.

This clonotype has at least ten counts. The chain joins TRBV7-9 to TRBJ2-1; 9 bases match TRBD2. CDR3 length: 15 amino acids. The junction had 10 bases not matched to a gene; V was cut back by 5 bases and J by 8 bases. CDR1 is SEHNR, CDR2 FQNEAQ, per germline (reference sequence). For the CDR3, the DNA is TGTGCCAGCAGCCTGCGACTAGCGGTAATGCATGAGCAGTTCTTC. This gives the protein CASSLRLAVMHEQFF.

This clonotype was recorded at least ten times. The chain employs TRBV11-3 and TRBJ2-1; D is perhaps TRBD2 (6 bases). The V and J ends lost 1 base and 6 bases respectively, with 13 bases between them. The CDR3 consists of 15 residues. From germline, CDR1 is SGHNT and CDR2 YENEEA. The CDR3 bases are TGTGCCAGCAGCTTAGCCCCCCCACTAGCCAATGAGCAGTTCTTC. This gives the protein CASSLAPPLANEQFF.

At least ten counts were recorded for this clonotype. V is TRBV11-2 and J is TRBJ2-7; 9 bases agree with TRBD1. V dropped 4 bases and J dropped 5; count of bases not matched to a gene: 12. Germline-derived CDR1 and CDR2 are SGHAT and FQNNGV. This CDR3 contains 16 residues. CDR3 in amino acids: CASSSFRGRQGDEQYV. The CDR3, as DNA: TGTGCCAGCAGCTCTTTTAGGGGGAGACAGGGGGACGAGCAGTACGTC.

This clonotype has ten or more counts. J is TRBJ2-1 and V is TRBV12-3 or TRBV12-4, with 7 positions matching TRBD2. The CDR3 has 14 amino acids. V lost 8 bases to trimming and J lost 7 bases; unmatched junction nucleotides: 11. CDR3 DNA: TGTGCCAGCCAGCGGGAATCGGGTCGAAATGAGCAGTTCTTC. Its protein is CASQRESGRNEQFF.